These 29 T cell receptor beta chains originate from one sample sequenced in a study of T-cell reconstitution after alpha-beta-depleted transplantation in children. Unique molecular identifiers were incorporated during preparation of the TCRbeta library. TCRdb re-analysed the PCR reads in MiXCR, keeping a single row per CDR3 protein. The sample shows hundreds of thousands of distinct CDR3 sequences, around 12% of them seen only once. The sample consisted of PBMCs, taken before TCRalphabeta/CD19-depleted stem cell transplant. All receptors derive from a girl under 10 years old with congenital amegakaryocytic thrombocytopenia, due to receive a stem cell transplant.

This clonotype was observed a few times. The CDR3 loop reads CSARDPRGNTQYF. The DNA of the CDR3 is TGCAGTGCTAGAGATCCCCGGGGGAATACGCAGTATTTT. V usage is TRBV20-1 and J usage is TRBJ2-3; maybe TRBD2 (6 bases). Germline V gene lookup returns CDR1 DFQATT and CDR2 SNEGSKA (reference sequence). V was clipped by 0 bases and J by 7 bases, with 11 bases between them. The CDR3 consists of 13 residues.

This clonotype was found a few times. The junction and the germline gene differ at one end; a read error may be behind it. V and J are TRBV30 and TRBJ2-7; possibly TRBD1 for D (5 bases). CDR3 length: 11 amino acids. Per germline, CDR1 GTSNPN and CDR2 SVGIG (reference sequence). CDR3 sequence: CAWSVGTGLVF. The DNA for the CDR3 is TGTGCCTGGAGTGTAGGAACAGGCTTAGTCTTC.

Many counts were recorded for this clonotype. This sequence joins TRBV29-1 and TRBJ1-1; no firm D call. Germline V gives CDR1 SQVTM, CDR2 ANQGSEA. This CDR3 has 12 amino acids. With 4 bases removed from V and 1 base from J, the gap between germline ends came to 7 bases. CDR3 amino acids: CSVAKQNTEAFF. In nucleotides, the CDR3 is TGCAGCGTTGCAAAACAGAACACTGAAGCTTTCTTT.

There are a few counts of this clonotype. The chain is built from TRBV3-1 and TRBJ1-4, with 8 bases matching TRBD1. Germline assignment: CDR1 LGHDT and CDR2 YNNKEL (reference sequence). The CDR3 sequence is 17 residues long. J lost 2 bases, V lost 1 base, and 6 bases had no gene match. The CDR3 DNA follows: TGTGCCAGCAGCCAAGCATACAGGGGGAGCACTAATGAAAAACTGTTTTTT. Encoded protein: CASSQAYRGSTNEKLFF. Full variable domain (missing parts from reference TRBV3-1 and TRBJ1-4): DTAVSQTPKYLVTQMGNDKSIKCEQNLGHDTMYWYKQDSKKFLKIMFSYNNKELIINETVPNRFSPKSPDKAHLNLHINSLELGDSAVYFCASSQAYRGSTNEKLFFGSGTQLSVL.

The chain couples TRBV7-6 to TRBJ2-2; the match to TRBD2 covers 10 bases. Germline V gene data show CDR1 as SGHVS and CDR2 as FNYEAQ. This CDR3 has 16 amino acids. After removal of 2 bases from V and 6 bases from J, the junction contained 6 bases not matched to a gene. The CDR3: CASSLKLAGVSGELFF. In DNA form, the CDR3 reads TGTGCCAGCAGCTTAAAGCTAGCGGGAGTTTCCGGGGAGCTGTTTTTT.

Turning to this clonotype: A much larger clone is a single base away; this may be a read error. The CDR3 DNA is TGTGCCACAGGAGCGGGAGCGCTAACGAATGTGCAGTTCTTC. Its translation is CATGAGALTNVQFF. The chain employs TRBV10-3 and TRBJ2-1; 8 bases map to TRBD2. Germline V CDR1 and CDR2: ENHRY, SYGVKD. The CDR3 loop spans 14 amino acids.

The chain couples TRBV20-1 to TRBJ1-3; the D is unclear. Trimming removed 1 base from V and 4 bases from J, with 11 bases in between. Germline CDR1 is DFQATT and CDR2 is SNEGSKA (reference sequence). The CDR3 length is 14 residues. The CDR3 DNA is TGCAGTGCTAGAGCAGCAGATCACGGAAACACCATATATTTT. It encodes CSARAADHGNTIYF.

This clonotype was seen ten or more times. The rearrangement joins TRBV20-1 to TRBJ1-4, with TRBD1 as a possible D gene (6 bases). This CDR3 region has 13 residues. The ends were cut back, 6 bases at V and 4 bases at J, with 12 bases in the middle. CDR1 is DFQATT, CDR2 SNEGSKA, per germline (reference sequence). CDR3 region: CSAQTGVNEKLFF. The DNA of the CDR3 is TGCAGTGCCCAGACAGGAGTTAATGAAAAACTGTTTTTT.

The V and J genes are TRBV28 and TRBJ2-5; 8 bases align to TRBD2. This CDR3 has 14 amino acids. The junction had 7 bases not matched to a gene; V was cut back by 7 bases and J by 3 bases. CDR1 and CDR2 (germline): MDHEN, SYDVKM. CDR3 bases: TGTGCCAGCACTCCCCTCGGGGGGGAAGAGACCCAGTACTTC. It yields the protein CASTPLGGEETQYF.

This clonotype has at least ten counts. The V call is TRBV11-1, the J call TRBJ1-1; D not resolved. In germline, CDR1 is SGHAT, CDR2 FQDESV (reference sequence). The CDR3 totals 13 residues. Trimming removed 5 bases at V and 1 base at J, with 8 bases between. CDR3 DNA: TGTGCCAGCAGCCGGGGTACGAACACTGAAGCTTTCTTT. Translating gives CASSRGTNTEAFF.

This chain uses TRBV20-1 with TRBJ2-2; 16 nucleotides line up with TRBD2. The germline gives CDR1 DFQATT, CDR2 SNEGSKA (reference sequence). V lost 6 bases to trimming and J lost 2 bases; unmatched junction nucleotides: 9. CDR3 size: 18 residues. Written as DNA, the CDR3 is TGCAGTGCCCGTGGGACTAGCGGGAGGGAGGCCAACACCGGGGAGCTGTTTTTT. Amino acids: CSARGTSGREANTGELFF.

The sample holds a few counts of this clonotype. The chain combines TRBV5-5 with TRBJ2-1; 9 bases are shared with TRBD1. This CDR3 comprises 17 residues. Germline CDR1 is SGHKS and CDR2 is YYEKEE (reference sequence). The V gene end was trimmed by 4 bases and the J gene end by 6 bases; junction bases not matched to a gene: 14. The CDR3 coding sequence is TGTGCCAGCAGCCGAGCCTGGGGGACAGGGTCGGGCAATGAGCAGTTCTTC. Translating it yields CASSRAWGTGSGNEQFF.

In its sample, this clonotype was seen many times. V and J are TRBV7-6 and TRBJ2-1; no clear D. The CDR3 contains 12 residues. CDR1 SGHVS and CDR2 FNYEAQ come from the germline V gene. The V gene lost 5 bases and the J gene lost 8 bases, with 10 bases spanning the gap. The CDR3 coding sequence is TGTGCCAGCAGCCGCGCGGCTTATGAGCAGTTCTTC. This gives the protein CASSRAAYEQFF.

The sample holds many counts of this clonotype. The gene calls are TRBV12-3 or TRBV12-4 and TRBJ1-6; no definite D call. The CDR3 is made up of 14 amino acids. V gave up 6 bases and J gave up 10 bases, with 16 bases separating them. This chain's CDR3 is CASRVWAAQSPLHF. CDR3 bases: TGTGCCAGCAGGGTCTGGGCCGCGCAATCACCCCTCCACTTT.

In its sample, this clonotype was seen a few times. This chain connects TRBV7-9 to TRBJ2-3; no definite D call. The length of the CDR3 is 15 residues. Germline V gives CDR1 SEHNR, CDR2 FQNEAQ (reference sequence). V lost 1 base to trimming and J lost 6 bases, with 14 bases between them. The CDR3 bases are TGTGCCAGCAGCTTAGTTGGAGAGGAAGGGGATACGCAGTATTTT. Its translation: CASSLVGEEGDTQYF.

The chain carries TRBV7-8 and TRBJ2-6; 9 positions agree with TRBD2. This CDR3 contains 18 residues. J was trimmed by 2 bases and V by 4 bases; bases with no gene match: 9. From germline, CDR1 is SGHVS and CDR2 FQNEAQ. CDR3 sequence reads: CASSYPIAGAPGANVLTF. CDR3 sequence (DNA): TGTGCCAGCAGCTACCCTATAGCGGGAGCCCCTGGGGCCAACGTCCTGACTTTC.

V and J are TRBV12-3 or TRBV12-4 and TRBJ2-3; D gene uncertain. The CDR3 runs 12 residues. Trimming pared 10 bases from V and 2 bases from J, leaving 10 bases between. CDR3 nucleotides: TGTGCCACACGGCTAACCACAGATACGCAGTATTTT. Encoded protein: CATRLTTDTQYF.

This clonotype was detected a few times. The chain has TRBV7-8 and TRBJ2-1; TRBD2 agrees at 8 bases. There are 18 residues in the CDR3. V was pared by 2 bases and J by 4 bases, with 13 bases of the junction left unmatched. Per the germline V gene, CDR1 is SGHVS and CDR2 is FQNEAQ. The CDR3 nucleotides read TGTGCCAGCAGCTTATCCCCCTGGTCGGTAGCGGGATACAATGAGCAGTTCTTC. It translates to CASSLSPWSVAGYNEQFF.

Here the CDR3 DNA reads TGCAGTGGGGGGGGCCGATCACGTTCTAGCACAGATACGCAGTATTTT. Protein: CSGGGRSRSSTDTQYF. The chain combines TRBV20-1 with TRBJ2-3; weak D call: TRBD2 (7 bases). CDR1 and CDR2 (germline): DFQATT, SNEGSKA (reference sequence). The V end lost 7 bases, the J end lost 0 bases, and 20 bases lay between the germline ends. The CDR3 consists of 16 residues.

This clonotype was detected only a few times. The V call is TRBV5-1, the J call TRBJ1-1; possibly TRBD1 for D (5 bases). Germline CDR1 reads SGHRS; CDR2 reads YFSETQ. Trimming took 3 bases from V and 1 from J, leaving 19 bases between them. The CDR3 loop spans 17 amino acids. This chain's CDR3 is CASSSDVPRDWNTEAFF. For the CDR3, the DNA is TGCGCCAGCAGCTCGGACGTACCCCGGGACTGGAACACTGAAGCTTTCTTT.

There are many counts of this clonotype. The J gene is TRBJ2-1, the V gene TRBV20-1; 9 bases fit TRBD2. J lost 5 bases, V lost 4 bases, and 12 bases had no gene match. The CDR3 spans 16 residues. Germline CDR1 is DFQATT and CDR2 is SNEGSKA (reference sequence). In DNA, the CDR3 is TGCAGTGCTACGGAGACGATGGCGGGAGGGCACAATGAGCAGTTCTTC. Translating gives CSATETMAGGHNEQFF.

This clonotype was observed at least ten times. The rearrangement links TRBV5-1 to TRBJ1-1; D gene unclear. From germline, CDR1 is SGHRS and CDR2 YFSETQ. The CDR3 extends over 13 amino acids. Trimming stripped 1 base from V and 8 bases from J, with 12 bases between. CDR3 sequence (DNA): TGCGCCAGCAGCTTGTACGAAAGAAGGGAAGCTTTCTTT. Amino acid sequence: CASSLYERREAFF.

The table lists this clonotype with many counts. V is TRBV6-5 and J is TRBJ2-1; possibly TRBD2 for D (6 bases). The V gene's germline CDR1 is MNHEY and CDR2 SVGAGI. CDR3 length: 14 residues. Trimming left V 4 bases short and J 4 bases short, with 11 bases between. The CDR3 region is CASSSWGEYNEQFF. Written as DNA, the CDR3 is TGTGCCAGCAGTTCCTGGGGGGAGTACAATGAGCAGTTCTTC.

The chain carries TRBV3-1 and TRBJ2-2, with 9 bases fitting TRBD2. Unmatched junction bases numbered 1, after V lost 0 bases and J lost 5 bases. CDR1 and CDR2 (germline): LGHDT, YNNKEL (reference sequence). This CDR3 has 15 amino acids. The CDR3 coding sequence is TGTGCCAGCAGCCAAGAGGGACTAGCTACCGGGGAGCTGTTTTTT. This encodes CASSQEGLATGELFF.

This clonotype was recorded a few times. The chain recombines TRBV5-5 with TRBJ2-1; the D is unclear. The CDR3 length is 15 residues. CDR1 is SGHKS and CDR2 is YYEKEE in the germline V gene (reference sequence). V was pared by 1 base and J by 4 bases, with 12 bases between. CDR3 nucleotide sequence: TGTGCCAGCAGCTTGCAGACGAAAATTTACAATGAGCAGTTCTTC. Protein: CASSLQTKIYNEQFF. Together with reference TRBV5-5 and TRBJ2-1, the CDR3 gives the full variable domain: DAGVTQSPTHLIKTRGQQVTLRCSPISGHKSVSWYQQVLGQGPQFIFQYYEKEERGRGNFPDRFSARQFPNYSSELNVNALLLGDSALYLCASSLQTKIYNEQFFGPGTRLTVL.

The chain uses TRBV2 and TRBJ2-2, with 13 bases aligning to TRBD2. The V gene's germline CDR1 is SNHLY and CDR2 FYNNEI. The CDR3 totals 17 residues. Trimming removed 8 bases from V and 4 bases from J; junction bases left unmatched: 10. The CDR3 loop is CASLPGLAGSFTGELFF. The CDR3 DNA reads TGTGCCAGCTTGCCGGGACTAGCGGGATCGTTCACCGGGGAGCTGTTTTTT. Full variable domain (rest looked up from reference TRBV2 and TRBJ2-2): EPEVTQTPSHQVTQMGQEVILRCVPISNHLYFYWYRQILGQKVEFLVSFYNNEISEKSEIFDDQFSVERPDGSNFTLKIRSTKLEDSAMYFCASLPGLAGSFTGELFFGEGSRLTVL.

The chain is built from TRBV11-2 and TRBJ2-7, with 8 bases lining up with TRBD2. The V segment lost 4 bases and the J segment 5 bases; nucleotides outside the gene matches: 4. In germline, CDR1 is SGHAT, CDR2 FQNNGV. The CDR3 contains 13 residues. The CDR3 protein is CASSSSGSDEQYF. The CDR3 DNA is TGTGCCAGCAGCTCCAGCGGGAGTGACGAGCAGTACTTC.

This clonotype was counted at least ten times. V is TRBV7-9 and J is TRBJ2-1; D is unclear. CDR1 is SEHNR and CDR2 is FQNEAQ in the germline V gene (reference sequence). The CDR3 has 15 amino acids. Trimming removed 8 bases from V and 6 bases from J, with 20 bases in between. DNA for the CDR3: TGTGCCAGCGTCCCCACTATCCTGACGTCCAATGAGCAGTTCTTC. It specifies CASVPTILTSNEQFF.

A note on this clonotype: One base away lies a much larger clone, so this may be a sequencing read error. This chain links TRBV21-1 with TRBJ1-1; the table's D call, TRBD1, has no DNA check behind it. TRBV21-1 is labeled a pseudogene. This CDR3 has 14 residues. The CDR3 region is CAISTTGYHTEAFF. CDR3 nucleotides: TGTGCCATCAGCACCACAGGATATCACACTGAAGCTTTCTTT.